The source of this T cell receptor beta chain is a study of early T cells in non-severe SARS-CoV-2 infection (dated by TCRdb to 2020 to 2023). With respect to the entire study: Because TCR sequencing relied on bulk RNA taken from unsorted whole blood, pairing of alpha and beta chains was not possible.

Libraries were built with 5' RACE. Sequencing instrument: NextSeq 500. Unique molecular identifiers were attached to individual cDNA molecules in the TCR library protocol so that sequencing error and PCR bias could be corrected. Sequencing covered both TCR alpha and beta chains, and within each sample the abundances of alpha and beta sequences were tightly co-correlated. Concerning the study's data processing: V gene, J gene and CDR3 annotation of TCR sequences was performed with Decombinator V4. Expanded TCRs were defined as changing significantly between any two time points under a Poisson model with p below 0.0001. Abundances of TCRs were expressed as counts per million after normalisation to the total number of TCRs sequenced in each sample. A search of VDJdb, accessed on 1 November 2021, was run for TCRs annotated to CMV, EBV and SARS-CoV-2, with TCRs annotated for multiple antigens excluded. The public sequencing data were trimmed at Q25 with fastp and processed into clonotypes with MiXCR by TCRdb, which kept only in-frame beta chains. For every CDR3 protein sequence, its rows merge into one entry that carries the most common genes and DNA. What appears here as the V and J calls and clone size reflects TCRdb's work, not the paper's. The sample table records around 52,000 distinct CDR3 sequences; roughly 6.2% of these occur just once. The ten largest clones capture 3.9% of the sample.

Points the paper makes about the study in general: VDJdb matching was skewed toward anti-spike CD8 responses and likely underestimated virus-specific expansions by missing private and CD4 specificities.

Set within a cohort of healthcare workers in London, UK, this nested case-control study involved weekly PCR testing of nasopharyngeal swabs along with blood sampling. Healthcare workers were enrolled in the week of the UK lockdown, from 23 to 31 March 2020, and were followed every week for up to roughly 16 weeks. In this sample, this clonotype turned up many times. Its cognate antigen has yet to be identified. The record has no base qualities; no much larger clone is one base away. This sequence originates from an adult who was a healthcare worker with PCR-confirmed SARS-CoV-2 infection or an uninfected control (not recorded which). The sequencing sample was made of whole blood.

The DNA reads as follows: TGTGCCAGTAGTATTATCGGGGGCGCAACCTACAATGAGCAGTTCTTC. Translation gives CASSIIGGATYNEQFF. The chain links TRBV19 with TRBJ2-1; the D element might be TRBD1 or TRBD2, as each aligns at 6 bases. Spanning cysteine to phenylalanine, the CDR3 consists of 16 amino acids. The retained sequence is limited to the CDR3, 48 bases, with the frame set at the first base. From a lookup of the germline V gene (reference sequence), CDR1 and CDR2 are LNHDA and SQIVND. V loses 3 bases, J loses 2 bases, and the germline ends lie 14 bases apart.